The 29 T cell receptor beta chains listed next were all sequenced from one sample in a study of T-cell reconstitution after alpha-beta-depleted transplantation in children. Preparing the TCRbeta library involved the use of unique molecular identifiers. One entry per CDR3 protein results from TCRdb running MiXCR on the PCR reads. The data hold fewer than 550,000 distinct CDR3 sequences, with roughly a tenth observed a single time. This specimen consisted of PBMCs, obtained before TCRalphabeta/CD19-depleted stem cell transplant. Receptors originate from a child aged 2 to 10 with inherited bone marrow failure, due to receive a stem cell transplant.

Ten or more counts support this clonotype. V is TRBV20-1 and J is TRBJ2-2, with 7 bases matching TRBD2. Germline lookup yields CDR1 DFQATT and CDR2 SNEGSKA (reference sequence). This CDR3 region has 17 residues. V dropped 1 base and J dropped 3; count of bases not matched to a gene: 11. The CDR3 DNA reads as TGCAGTGCTAGAGCCGTCGGGGGGAGAGTCGACACCGGGGAGCTGTTTTTT. Its translation is CSARAVGGRVDTGELFF.

The chain links TRBV12-3 or TRBV12-4 to TRBJ1-5; possible D gene TRBD1, 5 bases. Trimming removed 7 bases at V and 5 bases at J, with 18 bases between. This CDR3 comprises 15 residues. The CDR3 coding sequence is TGTGCCAGCACCTCAACGGGGGGGGAAGATCAGCCCCAGCATTTT. Protein product: CASTSTGGEDQPQHF.

This chain uses TRBV21-1 with TRBJ2-7; the table's TRBD1 call for D was not verified on the DNA. TRBV21-1 is classified as a pseudogene. The CDR3 spans 14 residues. CDR3 sequence (DNA): TGTGCCAGCAGCGGCCGGGACGGCTCCTACGAGCAGTACTTC. Encoded protein: CASSGRDGSYEQYF.

This clonotype was seen a few times. The J gene is TRBJ2-1, the V gene TRBV27, with 12 bases aligning to TRBD2. The ends lost 2 bases at V and 1 base at J; junction bases unmatched: 9. The CDR3 loop spans 19 amino acids. Germline CDR1 MNHEY, CDR2 SMNVEV (reference sequence). The CDR3 spells CASSLQDPGLAGSYNEQFF. The CDR3 DNA sequence: TGTGCCAGCAGTTTACAAGATCCCGGACTAGCGGGGTCCTACAATGAGCAGTTCTTC.

This clonotype was observed a handful of times. The CDR3 loop is CASSPENYEQYF. In DNA form, the CDR3 reads TGTGCCAGCAGTCCCGAGAACTACGAGCAGTACTTC. The V and J genes are TRBV12-3 or TRBV12-4 and TRBJ2-7; D is uncertain. Trimming shortened V by 5 bases and J by 3 bases, and 8 bases separated the two germline ends. The CDR3 loop spans 12 amino acids.

This clonotype was counted at least ten times. The V gene is TRBV29-1, the J gene TRBJ2-1; 8 bases align to TRBD2. V lost 1 base, J lost 4 bases, and 9 bases stayed unmatched. This CDR3 is built from 16 residues. The V gene's germline CDR1 is SQVTM and CDR2 ANQGSEA. Written as DNA, the CDR3 is TGCAGCGTTGAAGGAATGGGACTAGTCAGTTACAATGAGCAGTTCTTC. This gives the protein CSVEGMGLVSYNEQFF.

This clonotype was seen more than once but under ten times. The V call is TRBV12-3 or TRBV12-4, the J call TRBJ1-5; 7 positions match TRBD1. Trimming cost V 6 bases and J 7 bases; bases outside gene matches: 6. The CDR3 is 13 residues long. CDR3 loop: CASSSDREQPQHF. CDR3 nucleotides: TGTGCCAGCAGCTCCGACAGGGAACAGCCCCAGCATTTT.

This clonotype was observed a few times. V usage is TRBV20-1 and J usage is TRBJ2-1; 10 bases match TRBD1. CDR3 length: 16 residues. Germline V gene sequence: CDR1 DFQATT, CDR2 SNEGSKA (reference sequence). V shed 0 bases and J 6 bases; nucleotides not matched to a gene: 8. The CDR3 DNA sequence: TGCAGTGCTAGAGATTCCCGGACAGGGGGTTTCAATGAGCAGTTCTTC. Its protein product is CSARDSRTGGFNEQFF.

This clonotype occurred many times. The V and J genes are TRBV5-1 and TRBJ2-7; TRBD2 aligns across 11 bases. The CDR3 has 14 residues. Trimming cost V 4 bases and J 5 bases; bases outside gene matches: 5. The V gene's germline CDR1 is SGHRS and CDR2 YFSETQ. This CDR3 is CASSPGTSGDEQYF. The CDR3 DNA is TGCGCCAGCAGCCCCGGGACTAGCGGTGACGAGCAGTACTTC.

The chain has TRBV7-9 and TRBJ2-5, with TRBD1 identical over 7 bases. Trimming at V came to 2 bases and at J to 5 bases, leaving 5 bases not matched to a gene. The CDR3 has 14 residues. Germline V gene lookup returns CDR1 SEHNR and CDR2 FQNEAQ (reference sequence). CDR3 region: CASSLTGVGETQYF. Written as DNA, the CDR3 is TGTGCCAGCAGCTTAACAGGGGTCGGGGAGACCCAGTACTTC. Supplemented by reference TRBV7-9 and TRBJ2-5, the full variable domain reads DTGVSQNPRHKITKRGQNVTFRCDPISEHNRLYWYRQTLGQGPEFLTYFQNEAQLEKSRLLSDRFSAERPKGSFSTLEIQRTEQGDSAMYLCASSLTGVGETQYFGPGTRLLVL.

Only a few counts were recorded for this clonotype. The rearrangement joins TRBV7-9 to TRBJ1-2, with unresolved D. The germline V gene encodes CDR1 SEHNR and CDR2 FQNEAQ (reference sequence). The CDR3 is 13 amino acids. Trimming took 0 bases from V and 2 from J, leaving 4 bases between them. As DNA, the CDR3 is TGTGCCAGCAGCTTAGCGCTCAACTATGGCTACACCTTC. Its protein is CASSLALNYGYTF.

The V and J genes are TRBV5-1 and TRBJ2-1; no firm D call. The CDR3 is 16 residues long. Trimming cost V 0 bases and J 0 bases, with 10 bases left between them. Germline V gives CDR1 SGHRS, CDR2 YFSETQ. CDR3 amino acids: CASSLDGFSSYNEQFF. The DNA of the CDR3 is TGCGCCAGCAGCTTGGACGGGTTCAGCTCCTACAATGAGCAGTTCTTC.

This clonotype was found many times. The chain carries TRBV5-6 and TRBJ2-7; perhaps TRBD2 as D (5 bases). Germline CDR1 and CDR2: SGHDT and YYEEEE. V was cut by 4 bases and J by 4 bases, with 15 bases left in between. This CDR3 contains 14 residues. CDR3 DNA sequence: TGTGCCAGCAGCGGCGGACTTGTTGATTACGAGCAGTACTTC. Protein: CASSGGLVDYEQYF.

At least ten counts were recorded for this clonotype. The rearrangement joins TRBV12-3 or TRBV12-4 to TRBJ1-3; a possible D gene is TRBD1 (5 bases). Trimming cost V 2 bases and J 4 bases, with 9 bases left between them. This CDR3 region has 14 residues. The CDR3 DNA follows: TGTGCCAGCAGTTTACAGGGACTCGGAAACACCATATATTTT. It yields the protein CASSLQGLGNTIYF.

This sequence joins TRBV3-1 and TRBJ2-1; 13 bases fit TRBD2. With V trimmed by 8 bases and J by 8 bases, 18 bases remained unmatched. The CDR3 is 18 amino acids. The germline CDR1 and CDR2 sequences are LGHDT and YNNKEL (reference sequence). This CDR3 reads CASCTKAGTSGMSDEQFF. CDR3 in DNA: TGTGCCAGCTGTACGAAGGCCGGGACTAGCGGGATGTCGGATGAGCAGTTCTTC.

This clonotype showed up many times. This chain joins TRBV20-1 and TRBJ1-1, with unresolved D. Looked up from germline, CDR1 is DFQATT and CDR2 is SNEGSKA (reference sequence). The CDR3 loop spans 13 amino acids. The germline V and J ends were trimmed by 5 bases and 1 base, with 11 bases remaining between them. In DNA, the CDR3 is TGCAGTGCTGGGGTGGAGCAGAACACTGAAGCTTTCTTT. Amino acids: CSAGVEQNTEAFF.

This clonotype came up many times. The CDR3 DNA follows: TGCGCCAGCAGCTTGGGAGCGGGAGGCGACGAGCAGTACTTC. It codes for CASSLGAGGDEQYF. This chain joins TRBV5-1 and TRBJ2-7; TRBD2 agrees at 9 bases. V shed 0 bases, J shed 5 bases, and the junction held 3 bases outside the gene matches. This CDR3 region has 14 residues. Germline loops: CDR1 SGHRS, CDR2 YFSETQ. The variable domain in full, completed from reference TRBV5-1 and TRBJ2-7, reads KAGVTQTPRYLIKTRGQQVTLSCSPISGHRSVSWYQQTPGQGLQFLFEYFSETQRNKGNFPGRFSGRQFSNSRSEMNVSTLELGDSALYLCASSLGAGGDEQYFGPGTRLTVT.

This clonotype was seen at least ten times. The gene calls are TRBV20-1 and TRBJ2-7, with TRBD2 identical over 8 bases. V gave up 6 bases and J gave up 6 bases; unmatched junction bases: 4. In germline, CDR1 is DFQATT, CDR2 SNEGSKA (reference sequence). This CDR3 contains 11 residues. CDR3 amino acids: CSAVGGGEQYF. The CDR3 DNA sequence: TGCAGTGCCGTCGGGGGGGGCGAGCAGTACTTC.

A few counts support this clonotype. The chain joins TRBV4-1 to TRBJ2-7; unclear D gene. Germline CDR1 MGHRA, CDR2 YSYEKL. The CDR3 has 16 amino acids. V was cut by 5 bases and J by 4 bases, with 21 bases left in between. The CDR3: CASSYFPLPQLYEQYF. In DNA, the CDR3 is TGCGCCAGCAGCTACTTCCCTCTGCCCCAGTTGTACGAGCAGTACTTC.

This clonotype was seen repeatedly, ten times or more. The chain links TRBV4-3 to TRBJ1-1, with TRBD1 as a possible D gene (6 bases). CDR3 length: 14 amino acids. CDR1 LGHNA and CDR2 YSLEER come from the germline V gene. Trimming stripped 4 bases from V and 3 bases from J, with 12 bases between. The CDR3 nucleotides are TGCGCCAGCAGCCGTACAGGGAGTGACACTGAAGCTTTCTTT. Protein product: CASSRTGSDTEAFF.

The chain is built from TRBV7-7 and TRBJ2-5; possibly TRBD2 for D (5 bases). V shed 3 bases and J shed 2 bases, with 13 bases lying between them. The CDR3 has 15 amino acids. CDR1 and CDR2 (germline): SSHAT, FNYEAQ (reference sequence). The CDR3 nucleotides read TGTGCCAGCAGCTTTACCCCGAGGGATCAAGAGACCCAGTACTTC. Translated: CASSFTPRDQETQYF.

This clonotype was picked up a small number of times. The CDR3 sequence is CSAPPTSGGPYEQYF. The DNA of the CDR3 is TGCAGTGCTCCCCCAACTAGCGGAGGACCCTACGAGCAGTACTTC. The chain links TRBV20-1 to TRBJ2-7, with TRBD2 matching over 8 bases. The CDR3 contains 15 residues. Unmatched junction bases numbered 11, after V lost 5 bases and J lost 2 bases. Germline CDR1 and CDR2: DFQATT and SNEGSKA (reference sequence).

This clonotype was observed many times. The genes are TRBV6-1 and TRBJ1-5, with 7 bases matching TRBD1. CDR1 MNHNS and CDR2 SASEGT come from the germline V gene. The V segment lost 3 bases and the J segment 7 bases; nucleotides outside the gene matches: 3. CDR3 size: 13 residues. The CDR3 is CASSETGIQPQHF. DNA for the CDR3: TGTGCCAGCAGTGAGACAGGGATCCAGCCCCAGCATTTT.

This clonotype was recorded at least ten times. This chain connects TRBV12-3 or TRBV12-4 to TRBJ2-7; D is perhaps TRBD1 or TRBD2 (5 bases each). The V gene lost 3 bases and the J gene lost 2 bases, with 17 bases spanning the gap. There are 16 residues in the CDR3. The CDR3 spells CASSFSLGPGPYEQYF. CDR3 DNA: TGTGCCAGCAGTTTTTCACTCGGACCGGGGCCCTACGAGCAGTACTTC.

This chain connects TRBV10-2 to TRBJ2-1; 8 positions match TRBD2. The CDR3 covers 15 residues. Trimming at V came to 7 bases and at J to 7 bases, leaving 12 bases not matched to a gene. Germline V gene lookup returns CDR1 WSHSY and CDR2 SAAADI. CDR3 residues: CASTESLAGHNEQFF. Written as DNA, the CDR3 is TGCGCCAGCACCGAGAGTCTAGCGGGCCATAATGAGCAGTTCTTC.

Concerning this clonotype: Being one base from a much bigger clone, this may be a read error. For the CDR3, the DNA is TGTGCTAGTAGTTTCGGCAGCGATACGCAGTATTTT. It yields the protein CASSFGSDTQYF. The chain joins TRBV12-5 to TRBJ2-3, with D hard to call. The germline V gene has CDR1 LGHNT and CDR2 FRNRAP. The CDR3 contains 12 residues.

The V call is TRBV20-1, the J call TRBJ1-1; D uncertain. This CDR3 is 15 amino acids long. V lost 6 bases to trimming and J lost 1 base, with 18 bases between them. CDR1 is DFQATT and CDR2 is SNEGSKA in the germline V gene (reference sequence). Here the CDR3 DNA reads TGCAGTGCCCTGAAGGACTGGGGTGCGAACACTGAAGCTTTCTTT. This codes for CSALKDWGANTEAFF.

This clonotype was counted ten times or more. V gene TRBV7-9 combines with J gene TRBJ2-7, with a possible D match to TRBD1 (5 bases). V dropped 3 bases and J dropped 5 bases, with 11 bases sitting between them. Germline CDR1 reads SEHNR; CDR2 reads FQNEAQ (reference sequence). The CDR3 is 13 amino acids. The CDR3 DNA reads TGTGCCAGCAGCTTTCAGGGTTTCAACGAGCAGTACTTC. This sequence encodes CASSFQGFNEQYF.

This clonotype was counted many times. The chain links TRBV29-1 to TRBJ1-2; 7 bases are shared with TRBD1. The CDR3 is 12 amino acids. With 7 bases clipped from V and 2 bases from J, the junction kept 4 bases outside the gene matches. Germline CDR1 reads SQVTM; CDR2 reads ANQGSEA. CDR3 in amino acids: CSGLQGNYGYTF. In nucleotides, the CDR3 is TGCAGCGGATTACAGGGGAACTATGGCTACACCTTC.